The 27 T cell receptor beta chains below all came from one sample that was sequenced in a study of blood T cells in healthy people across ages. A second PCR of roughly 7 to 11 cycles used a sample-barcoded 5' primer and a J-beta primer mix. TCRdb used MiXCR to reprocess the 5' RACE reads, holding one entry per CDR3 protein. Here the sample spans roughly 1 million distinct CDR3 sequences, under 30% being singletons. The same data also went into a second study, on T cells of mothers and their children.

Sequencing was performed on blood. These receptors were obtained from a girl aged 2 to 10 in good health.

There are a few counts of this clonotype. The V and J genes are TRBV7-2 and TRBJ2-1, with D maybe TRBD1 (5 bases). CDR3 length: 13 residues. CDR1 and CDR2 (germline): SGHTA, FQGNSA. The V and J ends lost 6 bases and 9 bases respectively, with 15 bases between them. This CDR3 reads CASRAIGVVEQFF. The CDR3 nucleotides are TGTGCCAGCAGGGCCATAGGGGTAGTTGAGCAGTTCTTC.

The CDR3 loop reads CASSELPETTQYF. The DNA for the CDR3 is TGTGCCAGCAGTGAACTCCCCGAGACCACGCAGTATTTT. The V call is TRBV6-1, the J call TRBJ2-3, with D unclear. Germline loops: CDR1 MNHNS, CDR2 SASEGT. The CDR3 extends over 13 amino acids. The ends were cut back, 2 bases at V and 9 bases at J, with 12 bases in the middle.

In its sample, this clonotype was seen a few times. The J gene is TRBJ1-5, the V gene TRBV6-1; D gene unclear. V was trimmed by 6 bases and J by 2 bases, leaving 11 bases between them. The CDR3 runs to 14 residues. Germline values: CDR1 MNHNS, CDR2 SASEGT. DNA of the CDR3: TGTGCCAGCAGCTCCAACGTGGGCAATCAGCCCCAGCATTTT. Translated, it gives CASSSNVGNQPQHF.

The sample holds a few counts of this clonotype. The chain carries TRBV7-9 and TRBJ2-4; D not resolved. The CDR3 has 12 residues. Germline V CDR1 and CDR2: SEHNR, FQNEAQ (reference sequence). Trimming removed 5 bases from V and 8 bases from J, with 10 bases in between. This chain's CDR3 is CASSLRPDIQYF. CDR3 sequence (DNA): TGTGCCAGCAGCCTAAGACCCGACATTCAGTACTTC. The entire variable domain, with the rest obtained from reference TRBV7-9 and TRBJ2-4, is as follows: DTGVSQNPRHKITKRGQNVTFRCDPISEHNRLYWYRQTLGQGPEFLTYFQNEAQLEKSRLLSDRFSAERPKGSFSTLEIQRTEQGDSAMYLCASSLRPDIQYFGAGTRLSVL.

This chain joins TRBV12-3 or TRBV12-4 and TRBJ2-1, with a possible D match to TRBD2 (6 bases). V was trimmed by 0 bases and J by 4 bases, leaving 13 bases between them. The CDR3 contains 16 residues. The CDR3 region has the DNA TGTGCCAGCAGTTTAGCGCGGAGTAGCGGATACAATGAGCAGTTCTTC. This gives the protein CASSLARSSGYNEQFF.

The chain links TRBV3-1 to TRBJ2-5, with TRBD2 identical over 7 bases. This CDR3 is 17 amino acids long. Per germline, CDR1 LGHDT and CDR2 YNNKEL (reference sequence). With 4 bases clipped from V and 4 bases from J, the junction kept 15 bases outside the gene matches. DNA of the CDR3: TGTGCCAGCAGCCCCCGCGGTTTGAGGGAGGGAGGAGAGACCCAGTACTTC. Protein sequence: CASSPRGLREGGETQYF.

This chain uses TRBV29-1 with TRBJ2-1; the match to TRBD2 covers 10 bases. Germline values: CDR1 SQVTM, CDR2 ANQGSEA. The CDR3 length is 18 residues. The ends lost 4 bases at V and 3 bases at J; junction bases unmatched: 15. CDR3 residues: CSVVVFGASGGHYNEQFF. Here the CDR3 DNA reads TGCAGCGTTGTAGTTTTTGGGGCTAGCGGGGGCCACTACAATGAGCAGTTCTTC.

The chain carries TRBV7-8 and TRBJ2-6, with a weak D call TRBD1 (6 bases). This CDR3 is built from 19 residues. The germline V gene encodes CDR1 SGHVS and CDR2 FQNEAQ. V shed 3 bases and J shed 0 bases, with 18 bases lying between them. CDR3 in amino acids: CASSFATGHPSSGANVLTF. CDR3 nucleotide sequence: TGTGCCAGCAGCTTCGCGACAGGCCACCCTTCCTCTGGGGCCAACGTCCTGACTTTC.

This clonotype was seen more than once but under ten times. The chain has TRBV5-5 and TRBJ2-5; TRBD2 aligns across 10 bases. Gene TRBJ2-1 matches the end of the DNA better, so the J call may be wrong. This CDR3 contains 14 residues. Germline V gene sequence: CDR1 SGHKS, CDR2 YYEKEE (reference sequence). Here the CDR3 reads CASSYSSGSAGQFF. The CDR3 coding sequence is TGTGCCAGCAGCTACTCTAGCGGGAGCGCGGGCCAGTTCTTC.

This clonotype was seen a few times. The CDR3 nucleotides read TGTGCCAGCAGCCCTCCCCGCGGGGGCTCTAACATTCAGTACTTC. Protein: CASSPPRGGSNIQYF. The chain uses TRBV12-3 or TRBV12-4 and TRBJ2-4; D may be TRBD2 (7 bases). Between the trimmed V and J ends, which lost 6 bases and 7 bases, there was a span of 19 bases. This CDR3 spans 15 amino acids.

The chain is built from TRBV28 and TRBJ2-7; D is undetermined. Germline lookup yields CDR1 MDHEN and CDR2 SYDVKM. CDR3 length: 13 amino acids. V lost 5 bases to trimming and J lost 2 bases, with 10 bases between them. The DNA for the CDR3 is TGTGCCAGCAGTCCGGTTCATACCTACGAGCAGTACTTC. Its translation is CASSPVHTYEQYF.

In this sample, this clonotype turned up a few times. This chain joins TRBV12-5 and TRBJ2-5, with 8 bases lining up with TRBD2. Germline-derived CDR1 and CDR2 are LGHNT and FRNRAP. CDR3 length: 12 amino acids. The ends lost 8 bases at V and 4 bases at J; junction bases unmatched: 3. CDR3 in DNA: TGTGCTAGTATCGGGGGGGGAGAGACCCAGTACTTC. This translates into CASIGGGETQYF. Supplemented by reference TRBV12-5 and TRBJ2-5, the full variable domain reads DARVTQTPRHKVTEMGQEVTMRCQPILGHNTVFWYRQTMMQGLELLAYFRNRAPLDDSGMPKDRFSAEMPDATLATLKIQPSEPRDSAVYFCASIGGGETQYFGPGTRLLVL.

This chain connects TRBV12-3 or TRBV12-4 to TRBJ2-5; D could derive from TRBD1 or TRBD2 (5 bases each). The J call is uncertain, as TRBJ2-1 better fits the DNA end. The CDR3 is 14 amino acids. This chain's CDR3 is CASSQTGTPRRQFF. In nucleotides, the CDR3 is TGTGCCAGCAGTCAAACCGGGACCCCGAGGAGGCAGTTCTTC.

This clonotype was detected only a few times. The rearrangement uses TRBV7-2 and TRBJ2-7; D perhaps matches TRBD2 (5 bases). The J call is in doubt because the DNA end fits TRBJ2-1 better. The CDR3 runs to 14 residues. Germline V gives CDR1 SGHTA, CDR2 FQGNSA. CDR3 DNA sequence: TGTGCCAGCAGCGGCATTTCGGGGTTGAATGAGCAGTTCTTC. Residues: CASSGISGLNEQFF.

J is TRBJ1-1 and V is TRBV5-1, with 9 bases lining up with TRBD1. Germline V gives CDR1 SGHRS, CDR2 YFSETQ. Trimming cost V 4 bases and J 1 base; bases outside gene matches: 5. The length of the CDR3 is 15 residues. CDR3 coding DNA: TGCGCCAGCAGCCGGTCGACAGGGGGGAACACTGAAGCTTTCTTT. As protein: CASSRSTGGNTEAFF.

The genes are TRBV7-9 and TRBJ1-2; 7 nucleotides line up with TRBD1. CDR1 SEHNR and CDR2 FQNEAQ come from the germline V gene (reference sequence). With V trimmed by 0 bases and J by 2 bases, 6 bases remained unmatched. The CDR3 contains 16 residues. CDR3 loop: CASSLAEGAYNYGYTF. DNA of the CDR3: TGTGCCAGCAGCTTAGCGGAGGGGGCGTACAACTATGGCTACACCTTC.

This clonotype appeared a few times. The DNA of the CDR3 is TGTGCCCGACGGGTGCAGGGGTTAGAAGCTTTCTTT. It is translated as CARRVQGLEAFF. The chain is built from TRBV2 and TRBJ1-1, with D maybe TRBD1 (6 bases). This CDR3 contains 12 residues. Trimming took 11 bases from V and 8 from J, leaving 18 bases between them. Germline V gives CDR1 SNHLY, CDR2 FYNNEI. Variable domain in full (rest from reference TRBV2 and TRBJ1-1): EPEVTQTPSHQVTQMGQEVILRCVPISNHLYFYWYRQILGQKVEFLVSFYNNEISEKSEIFDDQFSVERPDGSNFTLKIRSTKLEDSAMYFCARRVQGLEAFFGQGTRLTVV.

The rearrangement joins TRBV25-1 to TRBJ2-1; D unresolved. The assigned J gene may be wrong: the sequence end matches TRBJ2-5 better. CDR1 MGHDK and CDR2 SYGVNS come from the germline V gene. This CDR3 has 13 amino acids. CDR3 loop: CASSSPRQETQYF. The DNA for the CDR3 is TGTGCCAGCAGTTCTCCCAGACAAGAGACCCAGTACTTC.

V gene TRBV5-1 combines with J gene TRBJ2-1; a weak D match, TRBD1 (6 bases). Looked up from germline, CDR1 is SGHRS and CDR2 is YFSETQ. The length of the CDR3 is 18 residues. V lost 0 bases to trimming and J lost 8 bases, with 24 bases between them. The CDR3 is CASSLVRLVRGSSDEQFF. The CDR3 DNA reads TGCGCCAGCAGCTTGGTCCGGTTGGTAAGGGGGTCGTCGGATGAGCAGTTCTTC. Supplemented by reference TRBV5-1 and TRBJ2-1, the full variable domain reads KAGVTQTPRYLIKTRGQQVTLSCSPISGHRSVSWYQQTPGQGLQFLFEYFSETQRNKGNFPGRFSGRQFSNSRSEMNVSTLELGDSALYLCASSLVRLVRGSSDEQFFGPGTRLTVL.

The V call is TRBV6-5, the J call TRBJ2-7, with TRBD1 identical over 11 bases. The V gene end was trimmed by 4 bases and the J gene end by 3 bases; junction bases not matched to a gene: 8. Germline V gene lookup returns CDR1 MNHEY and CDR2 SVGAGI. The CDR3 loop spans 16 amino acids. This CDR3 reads CASSSWTGGAVYEQYF. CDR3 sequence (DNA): TGTGCCAGCAGTTCCTGGACAGGGGGCGCCGTCTACGAGCAGTACTTC.

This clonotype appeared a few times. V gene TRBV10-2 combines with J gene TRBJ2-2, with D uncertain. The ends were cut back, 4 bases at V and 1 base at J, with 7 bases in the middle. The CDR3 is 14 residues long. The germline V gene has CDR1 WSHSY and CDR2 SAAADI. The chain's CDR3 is CASSGQRNTGELFF. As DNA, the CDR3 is TGCGCCAGCAGTGGCCAAAGGAACACCGGGGAGCTGTTTTTT.

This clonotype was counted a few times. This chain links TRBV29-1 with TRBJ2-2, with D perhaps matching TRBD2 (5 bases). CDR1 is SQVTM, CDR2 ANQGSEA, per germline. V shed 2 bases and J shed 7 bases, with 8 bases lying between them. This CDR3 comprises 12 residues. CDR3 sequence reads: CSVERGSGELFF. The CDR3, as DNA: TGCAGCGTTGAAAGAGGGAGCGGGGAGCTGTTTTTT.

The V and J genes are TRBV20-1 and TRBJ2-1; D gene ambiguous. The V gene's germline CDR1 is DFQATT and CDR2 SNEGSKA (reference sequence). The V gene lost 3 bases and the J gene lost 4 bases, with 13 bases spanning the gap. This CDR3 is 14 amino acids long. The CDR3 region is CSASGLKSYNEQFF. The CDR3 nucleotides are TGCAGTGCTAGCGGGCTTAAGAGTTACAATGAGCAGTTCTTC.

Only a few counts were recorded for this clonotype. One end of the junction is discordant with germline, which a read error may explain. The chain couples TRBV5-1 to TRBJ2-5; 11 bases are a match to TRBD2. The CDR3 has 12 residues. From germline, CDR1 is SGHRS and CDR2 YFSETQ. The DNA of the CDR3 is TGCGCCAGCAGCTGGAATAGCGGGAGGGGTATCTTC. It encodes CASSWNSGRGIF.

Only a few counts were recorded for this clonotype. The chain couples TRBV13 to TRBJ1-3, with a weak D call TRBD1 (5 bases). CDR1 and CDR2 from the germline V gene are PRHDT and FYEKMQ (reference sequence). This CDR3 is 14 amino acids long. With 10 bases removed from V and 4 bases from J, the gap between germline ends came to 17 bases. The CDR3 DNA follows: TGTGCCACATCTGGGACCAGTGCCGGAAACACCATATATTTT. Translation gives CATSGTSAGNTIYF.

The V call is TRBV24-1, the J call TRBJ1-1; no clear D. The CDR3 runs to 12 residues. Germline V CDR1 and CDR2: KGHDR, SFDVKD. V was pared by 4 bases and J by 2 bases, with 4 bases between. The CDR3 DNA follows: TGTGCCACCAGTGACAGAAACACTGAAGCTTTCTTT. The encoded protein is CATSDRNTEAFF.

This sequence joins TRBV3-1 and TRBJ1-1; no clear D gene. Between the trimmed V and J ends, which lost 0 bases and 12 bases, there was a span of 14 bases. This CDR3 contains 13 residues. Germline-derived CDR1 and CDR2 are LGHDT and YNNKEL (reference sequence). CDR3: CASSQEIGGLTFF. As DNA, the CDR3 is TGTGCCAGCAGCCAAGAGATAGGCGGTTTAACTTTCTTT.